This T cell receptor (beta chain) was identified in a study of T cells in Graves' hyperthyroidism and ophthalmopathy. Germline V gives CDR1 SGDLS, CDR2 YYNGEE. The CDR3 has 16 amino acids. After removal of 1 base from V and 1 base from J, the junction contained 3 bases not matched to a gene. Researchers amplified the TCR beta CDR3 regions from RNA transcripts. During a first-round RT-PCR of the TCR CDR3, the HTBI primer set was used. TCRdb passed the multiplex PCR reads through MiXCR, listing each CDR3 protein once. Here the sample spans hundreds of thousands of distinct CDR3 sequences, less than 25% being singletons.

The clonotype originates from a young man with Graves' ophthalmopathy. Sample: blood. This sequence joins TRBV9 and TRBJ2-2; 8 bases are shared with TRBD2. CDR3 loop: CASSVMSGGNTGELFF. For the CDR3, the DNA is TGTGCCAGCAGCGTAATGAGCGGGGGGAACACCGGGGAGCTGTTTTTT.